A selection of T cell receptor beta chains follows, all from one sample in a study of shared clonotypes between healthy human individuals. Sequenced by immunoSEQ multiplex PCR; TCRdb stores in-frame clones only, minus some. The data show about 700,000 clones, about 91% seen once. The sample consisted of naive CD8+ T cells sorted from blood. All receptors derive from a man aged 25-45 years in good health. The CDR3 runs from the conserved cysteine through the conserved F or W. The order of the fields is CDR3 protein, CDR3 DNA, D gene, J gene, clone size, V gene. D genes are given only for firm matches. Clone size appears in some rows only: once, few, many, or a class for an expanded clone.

CDR3: CASSLDTTSGTGDTQYF
DNA: TGTGCCAGCAGCTTAGATACGACTAGCGGGACAGGGGATACGCAGTATTTT
D: TRBD2
J: TRBJ2-3
size: once
V: TRBV11-2

CDR3: CSVEEGSDTQYF
DNA: TGCAGCGTTGAGGAGGGCTCAGATACGCAGTATTTT
D: .
J: TRBJ2-3
size: .
V: TRBV29-1

CDR3: CATQREWESTDTQYF
DNA: TGTGCCACCCAGCGGGAGTGGGAGAGTACAGATACGCAGTATTTT
D: TRBD2
J: TRBJ2-3
size: .
V: TRBV2

CDR3: CASSLGGGDGYTF
DNA: TGTGCCAGCAGCTTAGGAGGCGGGGATGGCTACACCTTC
D: .
J: TRBJ1-2
size: few
V: TRBV7-6

CDR3: CASSLGAGELFF
DNA: TGTGCCAGCAGCTTGGGTGCCGGGGAGCTGTTTTTT
D: .
J: TRBJ2-2
size: .
V: TRBV9

CDR3: CASSLEDRTAPNYGYTF
DNA: TGTGCCAGCAGTCTCGAGGACCGGACAGCCCCTAACTATGGCTACACCTTC
D: .
J: TRBJ1-2
size: .
V: TRBV28

CDR3: CATSGYGQGNQPQHF
DNA: TGTGCCACCAGCGGCTATGGACAGGGGAATCAGCCCCAGCATTTT
D: TRBD1
J: TRBJ1-5
size: .
V: TRBV15

CDR3: CASSVGARGVPYGYTF
DNA: TGTGCCAGCAGCGTGGGTGCGAGGGGGGTCCCGTATGGCTACACCTTC
D: .
J: TRBJ1-2
size: .
V: TRBV5-6

CDR3: CASSSSFAALTYEQYF
DNA: TGTGCCAGCAGCTCCTCGTTCGCAGCCCTGACCTACGAGCAGTACTTC
D: .
J: TRBJ2-7
size: .
V: TRBV5-5

CDR3: CASSLDRVNEQFF
DNA: TGTGCCAGCAGCCTCGATCGGGTCAATGAGCAGTTCTTC
D: .
J: TRBJ2-1
size: .
V: TRBV7-9

CDR3: CASSSQGNEQFF
DNA: TGTGCCAGCAGCTCACAGGGTAATGAGCAGTTCTTC
D: .
J: TRBJ2-1
size: .
V: TRBV11-3

CDR3: CASSLGRGRGPPQETQYF
DNA: TGTGCCAGCAGCTTAGGCCGGGGCAGGGGGCCACCCCAAGAGACCCAGTACTTC
D: TRBD1
J: TRBJ2-5
size: .
V: TRBV7-7

CDR3: CASGLDLYEQYF
DNA: TGTGCTAGTGGTTTGGACCTCTACGAGCAGTACTTC
D: .
J: TRBJ2-7
size: once
V: TRBV12-5

CDR3: CASSLRFHEQFF
DNA: TGTGCCAGCAGTTTAAGGTTCCATGAGCAGTTCTTC
D: .
J: TRBJ2-1
size: .
V: TRBV28

CDR3: CASSAGSETYEQYF
DNA: TGTGCCAGCAGCGCGGGGAGCGAGACCTACGAGCAGTACTTC
D: .
J: TRBJ2-7
size: .
V: TRBV7-7

CDR3: CASRGGTIHTYEQFF
DNA: TGTGCCAGCAGGGGGGGGACGATACATACCTATGAGCAGTTCTTC
D: TRBD2
J: TRBJ2-1
size: once
V: TRBV2

CDR3: CASSFRGSYNEQFF
DNA: TGTGCCAGCAGCTTCCGGGGTTCCTACAATGAGCAGTTCTTC
D: .
J: TRBJ2-1
size: .
V: TRBV7-8

CDR3: CSVEMGSNQPQHF
DNA: TGCAGCGTTGAGATGGGGAGCAATCAGCCCCAGCATTTT
D: .
J: TRBJ1-5
size: .
V: TRBV29-1

CDR3: CASLQGYEQYF
DNA: TGTGCCAGCCTACAGGGCTACGAGCAGTACTTC
D: .
J: TRBJ2-7
size: .
V: TRBV2

CDR3: CASRGGTGGTDTQYF
DNA: TGCGCCAGCAGAGGCGGGACAGGGGGCACAGATACGCAGTATTTT
D: TRBD1
J: TRBJ2-3
size: .
V: TRBV5-1

CDR3: CASNGDYTGELFF
DNA: TGTGCCAGCAATGGAGATTACACCGGGGAGCTGTTTTTT
D: .
J: TRBJ2-2
size: .
V: TRBV7-9

CDR3: CASSSVVGKSRYGYTF
DNA: TGTGCCAGCAGCTCGGTTGTGGGGAAGAGCCGATATGGCTACACCTTC
D: .
J: TRBJ1-2
size: once
V: TRBV13

CDR3: CASSPGDSSNQPQHF
DNA: TGCGCCAGCAGCCCGGGGGACAGTAGCAATCAGCCCCAGCATTTT
D: TRBD1
J: TRBJ1-5
size: .
V: TRBV5-1

CDR3: CASSPLSGRAAEQFF
DNA: TGTGCCAGCAGCCCCCTTAGCGGGAGGGCCGCTGAGCAGTTCTTC
D: TRBD2
J: TRBJ2-1
size: once
V: TRBV5-8

CDR3: CASSFGGRPSGEQFF
DNA: TGTGCCAGCAGCTTTGGCGGGAGGCCCTCGGGTGAGCAGTTCTTC
D: TRBD2
J: TRBJ2-1
size: .
V: TRBV11-2

CDR3: CATSKTGFSYEQYF
DNA: TGTGCCACCAGCAAGACGGGGTTCTCCTACGAGCAGTACTTC
D: .
J: TRBJ2-7
size: .
V: TRBV15

CDR3: CASSVGSLLNEQFF
DNA: TGTGCCAGCAGCGTAGGTTCGCTACTGAATGAGCAGTTCTTC
D: .
J: TRBJ2-1
size: .
V: TRBV9

CDR3: CASGPWGARVNEQFF
DNA: TGTGCCAGCGGGCCCTGGGGGGCGCGGGTCAATGAGCAGTTCTTC
D: .
J: TRBJ2-1
size: .
V: TRBV27

CDR3: CASKLPTPSTDTQYF
DNA: TGTGCCAGTAAGCTACCAACGCCTAGCACAGATACGCAGTATTTT
D: .
J: TRBJ2-3
size: .
V: TRBV6-6

CDR3: CASSGQGMYGYTF
DNA: TGTGCCAGCAGTGGACAGGGGATGTATGGCTACACCTTC
D: TRBD1
J: TRBJ1-2
size: once
V: TRBV25-1

CDR3: CASSYSGQTGDTEAFF
DNA: TGTGCCAGCAGTTACTCGGGACAGACCGGGGACACTGAAGCTTTCTTT
D: TRBD1
J: TRBJ1-1
size: .
V: TRBV6-5

CDR3: CASSQDPGGIGNQPQHF
DNA: TGCGCCAGCAGCCAAGATCCCGGGGGCATAGGTAATCAGCCCCAGCATTTT
D: .
J: TRBJ1-5
size: few
V: TRBV4-1

CDR3: CATRSAAYGYTF
DNA: TGTGCCACCAGGTCAGCTGCCTATGGCTACACCTTC
D: .
J: TRBJ1-2
size: once
V: TRBV6-5

CDR3: CASSYASGRPSYNEQFF
DNA: TGTGCCAGCAGCTACGCTAGCGGCAGGCCCTCCTACAATGAGCAGTTCTTC
D: TRBD2
J: TRBJ2-1
size: .
V: TRBV5-6

CDR3: CAISGTTHYEQYF
DNA: TGTGCCATCTCCGGGACTACCCACTACGAGCAGTACTTC
D: TRBD2
J: TRBJ2-7
size: .
V: TRBV2

CDR3: CASRRLADAYNEQFF
DNA: TGTGCCAGCAGGAGACTAGCGGATGCCTACAATGAGCAGTTCTTC
D: TRBD2
J: TRBJ2-1
size: .
V: TRBV2

CDR3: CASSLIYRAQETQYF
DNA: TGTGCCAGCAGCTTAATTTACAGGGCCCAAGAGACCCAGTACTTC
D: .
J: TRBJ2-5
size: .
V: TRBV11-2

CDR3: CASSVLQDTQYF
DNA: TGTGCCAGCAGCGTCTTGCAAGATACGCAGTATTTT
D: .
J: TRBJ2-3
size: .
V: TRBV7-9

CDR3: CAWSRTSGYEQYF
DNA: TGTGCCTGGAGTCGGACTAGCGGCTACGAGCAGTACTTC
D: TRBD2
J: TRBJ2-7
size: .
V: TRBV30

CDR3: CASSLDQIGTSGRAHEQFF
DNA: TGTGCCAGCAGCTTAGACCAAATCGGAACTAGCGGGAGGGCCCATGAGCAGTTCTTC
D: TRBD2
J: TRBJ2-1
size: .
V: TRBV11-3

CDR3: CASSTQGNQPQHF
DNA: TGTGCCAGCAGCACACAGGGTAATCAGCCCCAGCATTTT
D: .
J: TRBJ1-5
size: .
V: TRBV7-2

CDR3: CASSVRGANVLTF
DNA: TGTGCCAGCAGCGTACGCGGGGCCAACGTCCTGACTTTC
D: .
J: TRBJ2-6
size: .
V: TRBV9